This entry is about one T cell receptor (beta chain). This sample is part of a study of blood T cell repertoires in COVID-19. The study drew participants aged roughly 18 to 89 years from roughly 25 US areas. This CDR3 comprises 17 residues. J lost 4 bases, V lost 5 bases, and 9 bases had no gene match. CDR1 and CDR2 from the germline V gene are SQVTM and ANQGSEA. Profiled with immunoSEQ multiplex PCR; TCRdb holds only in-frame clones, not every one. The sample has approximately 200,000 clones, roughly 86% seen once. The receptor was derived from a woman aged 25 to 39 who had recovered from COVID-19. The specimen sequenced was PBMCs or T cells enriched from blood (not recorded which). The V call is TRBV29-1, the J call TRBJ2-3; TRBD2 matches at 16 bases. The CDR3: CSVLGTSGRASADTQYF. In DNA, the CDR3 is TGCAGCGTTTTGGGGACTAGCGGGAGGGCTAGCGCAGATACGCAGTATTTT.